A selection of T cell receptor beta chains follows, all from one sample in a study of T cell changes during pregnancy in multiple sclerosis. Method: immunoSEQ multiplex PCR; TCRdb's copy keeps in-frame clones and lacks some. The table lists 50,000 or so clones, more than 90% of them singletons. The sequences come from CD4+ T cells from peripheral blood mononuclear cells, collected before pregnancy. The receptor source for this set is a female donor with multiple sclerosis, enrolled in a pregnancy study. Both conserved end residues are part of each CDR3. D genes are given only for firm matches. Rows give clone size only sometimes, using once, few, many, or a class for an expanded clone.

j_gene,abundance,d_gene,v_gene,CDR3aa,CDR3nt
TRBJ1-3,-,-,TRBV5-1,CASSLDHSPSGNTIYF,TGCGCCAGCAGCTTGGACCACAGTCCCTCTGGAAACACCATATATTTT
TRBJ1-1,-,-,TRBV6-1,CASTWTFEAFF,TGTGCCAGCACTTGGACATTTGAAGCTTTCTTT
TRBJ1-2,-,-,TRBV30,CACHAVKNYGYTF,TGTGCCTGCCATGCAGTGAAAAACTATGGCTACACCTTC
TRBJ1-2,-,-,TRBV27,CASHPNTGRGSYGYTF,TGTGCCAGCCATCCCAATACAGGGAGAGGAAGCTATGGCTACACCTTC
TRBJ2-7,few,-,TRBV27,CASSLGRGAHEQYF,TGTGCCAGCAGTTTGGGCAGGGGGGCCCACGAGCAGTACTTC
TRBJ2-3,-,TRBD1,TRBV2,CASMARQGSTDTQYF,TGTGCCAGCATGGCACGACAGGGTAGCACAGATACGCAGTATTTT
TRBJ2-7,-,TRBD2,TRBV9,CASSPGLAGLPSYEQYF,TGTGCCAGCAGCCCTGGACTAGCGGGCCTCCCTTCCTACGAGCAGTACTTC
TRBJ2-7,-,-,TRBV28,CASSGIYEQYF,TGTGCCAGCAGCGGTATCTACGAGCAGTACTTC
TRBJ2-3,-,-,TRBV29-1,CSVGYSGGTDTQYF,TGCAGCGTTGGATACTCGGGAGGCACAGATACGCAGTATTTT
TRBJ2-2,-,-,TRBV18,CASSPWASTTGELFF,TGTGCCAGCTCACCGTGGGCCTCGACCACCGGGGAGCTGTTTTTT
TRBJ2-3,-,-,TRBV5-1,CASSFRELTYKYF,TGCGCCAGCAGCTTTCGGGAGTTAACATACAAGTATTTT
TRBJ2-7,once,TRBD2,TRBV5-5,CASSRETSGFYEQYF,TGTGCCAGCAGCAGGGAGACTAGCGGGTTCTACGAGCAGTACTTC
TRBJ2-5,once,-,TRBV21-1,CANRVGGKGPAKETQYF,TGTGCCAACAGAGTGGGCGGGAAAGGGCCGGCTAAAGAGACCCAGTACTTC
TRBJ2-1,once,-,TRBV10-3,CAISESFQGWNEQFF,TGTGCCATCAGTGAGTCGTTTCAGGGCTGGAATGAGCAGTTCTTC
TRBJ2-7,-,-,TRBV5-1,CASSLQASSYEQYF,TGCGCCAGCAGCTTGCAAGCGAGCTCCTACGAGCAGTACTTC
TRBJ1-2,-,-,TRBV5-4,CASSLLPENYGYTF,TGTGCCAGCAGCTTATTACCGGAGAACTATGGCTACACCTTC
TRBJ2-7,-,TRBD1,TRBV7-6,CASSPLGTGGNEQYF,TGTGCCAGCAGCCCACTCGGGACAGGGGGCAACGAGCAGTACTTC
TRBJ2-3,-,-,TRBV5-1,CATTTQGDTQYF,TGCGCCACCACGACACAGGGTGATACGCAGTATTTT
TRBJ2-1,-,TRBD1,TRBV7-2,CARPAGQGYNEQFF,TGTGCCAGGCCAGCGGGACAGGGATACAATGAGCAGTTCTTC
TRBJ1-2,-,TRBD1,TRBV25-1,CASSDLRGQGYTF,TGTGCCAGCAGTGACCTCAGGGGGCAAGGCTACACCTTC
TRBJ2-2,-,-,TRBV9,CASSVTVNGELFF,TGTGCCAGCAGCGTCACGGTCAACGGGGAGCTGTTTTTT
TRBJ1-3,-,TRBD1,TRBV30,CAWSVKGASGNTIYF,TGTGCCTGGAGTGTAAAGGGGGCCTCTGGAAACACCATATATTTT
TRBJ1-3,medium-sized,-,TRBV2,CASSAAQAGNTIYF,TGTGCCAGCAGTGCTGCGCAGGCTGGAAACACCATATATTTT
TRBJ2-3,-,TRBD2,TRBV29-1,CSAAKALAGGKDTQYF,TGCAGCGCCGCGAAAGCCTTAGCGGGAGGGAAGGATACGCAGTATTTT
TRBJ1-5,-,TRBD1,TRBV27,CASSPGQGLNQPQHF,TGTGCCAGCAGTCCAGGACAGGGACTCAATCAGCCCCAGCATTTT
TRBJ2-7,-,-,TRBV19,CASSHGAYEQYF,TGTGCCAGTAGTCACGGGGCCTACGAGCAGTACTTC
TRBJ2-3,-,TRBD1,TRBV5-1,CASSLRGTAGDTQYF,TGCGCCAGCAGCTTGAGGGGGACAGCAGGGGATACGCAGTATTTT
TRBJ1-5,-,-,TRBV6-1,CASSERGREEQPQHF,TGTGCCAGCAGTGAACGAGGGAGAGAGGAACAGCCCCAGCATTTT
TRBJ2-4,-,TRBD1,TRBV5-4,CASSSQQDRGNIQYF,TGTGCCAGCAGCTCACAGCAGGACAGGGGCAACATTCAGTACTTC
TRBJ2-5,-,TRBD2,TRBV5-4,CASSDPKESGRTNQETQYF,TGTGCCAGCAGCGATCCTAAGGAGAGCGGGAGGACCAACCAAGAGACCCAGTACTTC
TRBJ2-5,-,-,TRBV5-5,CASSLDPGSQETQYF,TGTGCCAGCAGCTTGGATCCGGGGTCGCAAGAGACCCAGTACTTC
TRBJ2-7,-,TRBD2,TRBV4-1,CASSPGLAGTYEQYF,TGCGCCAGCAGCCCGGGACTAGCGGGCACCTACGAGCAGTACTTC
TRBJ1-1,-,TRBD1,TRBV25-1,CASSDGTVNTEAFF,TGTGCCAGCTCCGACGGGACAGTGAACACTGAAGCTTTCTTT
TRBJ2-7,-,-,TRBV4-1,CASSQARGKVVHEQYF,TGCGCCAGCAGCCAAGCCCGAGGAAAAGTTGTCCACGAGCAGTACTTC
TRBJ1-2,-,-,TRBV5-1,CASSLRAGDYGYTF,TGCGCCAGCAGCTTGCGGGCGGGGGACTATGGCTACACCTTC
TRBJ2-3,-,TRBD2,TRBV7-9,CASSSGTSGRTDTQYF,TGTGCCAGCAGTTCCGGGACTAGCGGGAGGACAGATACGCAGTATTTT
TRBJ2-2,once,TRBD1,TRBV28,CASRKTGVSTGELFF,TGTGCCAGCAGGAAAACAGGGGTGAGCACCGGGGAGCTGTTTTTT
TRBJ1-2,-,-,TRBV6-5,CASSYSPVEGRDGYTF,TGTGCCAGCAGTTACTCTCCGGTGGAGGGGCGGGATGGCTACACCTTC
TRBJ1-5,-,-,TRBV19,CASSNSQNSNQPQHF,TGTGCCAGTAGTAATTCACAGAATAGCAATCAGCCCCAGCATTTT
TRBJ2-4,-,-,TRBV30,CAWRGVAKNIQYF,TGTGCCTGGAGAGGGGTAGCCAAAAACATTCAGTACTTC
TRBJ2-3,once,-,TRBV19,CASSISRGSTDTQYF,TGTGCCAGTAGTATCTCCCGCGGTAGCACAGATACGCAGTATTTT
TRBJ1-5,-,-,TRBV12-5,CASGTVLPQHF,TGTGCTAGTGGGACAGTTTTGCCCCAGCATTTT
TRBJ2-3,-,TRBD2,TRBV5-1,CASSGGTSGSDTQYF,TGCGCCAGCAGCGGCGGGACTAGCGGGTCAGATACGCAGTATTTT
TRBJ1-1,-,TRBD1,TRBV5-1,CASSANYDRESFF,TGCGCCAGCAGCGCGAATTATGACAGGGAATCTTTCTTT
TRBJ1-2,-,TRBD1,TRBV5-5,CASRPLQGAAYGYTF,TGTGCCAGCAGGCCCTTACAGGGGGCCGCCTATGGCTACACCTTC
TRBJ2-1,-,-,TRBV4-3,CASSQDPRGNEQFF,TGCGCCAGCAGCCAAGACCCCCGAGGTAATGAGCAGTTCTTC
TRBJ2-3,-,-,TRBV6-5,CASSYLGLADTQYF,TGTGCCAGCAGTTACCTAGGTCTCGCAGATACGCAGTATTTT
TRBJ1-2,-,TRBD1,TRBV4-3,CASSQDLRGRAYGYTF,TGCGCCAGCAGCCAAGATCTCAGGGGGCGCGCCTATGGCTACACCTTC